This record looks at one T cell receptor beta chain sequence and its context. Its cognate antigen is unknown. Germline V gene sequence: CDR1 PRHDT, CDR2 FYEKMQ (reference sequence). Trimming took off 4 bases at V and 9 bases at J, with 10 bases between the two ends. The length of the CDR3 is 12 residues. The data derive from a study of Ad26.COV2.S vaccination and SARS-CoV-2 variants. Study-wide context: Enrollment placed the donor in the COV1001 Ad26.COV2.S trial arm. Ad26.COV2.S was injected intramuscularly once or twice, 56 days apart. Findings and limits, study-wide: Spike-specific TCR breadth was greater in vaccine than placebo recipients.

Some clones are missing from TCRdb's copy, which holds only in-frame ones; the method was immunoSEQ multiplex PCR. The sample contains 300,000 to 350,000 clones, 75% to 90% of which appear only once. Treatment: about 20 received Ad26.COV2.S at low or high dose, single or two shots; a few received placebo; per-sample allocation not given. Specimens were obtained on day 63 following the first vaccine or placebo injection. The rearrangement uses TRBV13 and TRBJ1-5; D remains unclear. The sequenced sample was peripheral blood, obtained in a trial of Ad26.COV2.S vaccine versus placebo. The receptor was isolated from a person aged 18-65 years who received the Ad26.COV2.S COVID-19 vaccine or a placebo. The CDR3 bases are TGTGCCAGCAGCTCCTTAGGTGGGCCCCAGCATTTT. Translating it yields CASSSLGGPQHF.